Listed below are T cell receptor beta chains from one sample, sequenced in a study of T cell responses to AZD1222 COVID-19 vaccine. Profiling relied on immunoSEQ multiplex PCR, and the TCRdb table lists in-frame clones only, not all of them. The table includes roughly 130,000 clones, 75% to 95% detected once. Sequencing was performed on peripheral blood, taken on day 0 of AZD1222 vaccination. The source of these receptors is an adult in good health. Each CDR3 is given with its conserved first and last residue. Fields, in order: J gene, clone size, V gene, D gene, CDR3 protein, CDR3 DNA. D genes are given only for firm matches. For some rows the clone size is stated as once, few or many, or as a class when expanded; others skip it.

J gene: TRBJ2-1
clone size: .
V gene: TRBV10-2
D gene: .
CDR3 protein: CASRSTGYNEQFF
CDR3 DNA: TGCGCCAGCAGGTCTACAGGTTACAATGAGCAGTTCTTC

J gene: TRBJ2-1
clone size: .
V gene: TRBV19
D gene: .
CDR3 protein: CASSIATSGEQFF
CDR3 DNA: TGTGCCAGTAGTATAGCCACTTCCGGAGAGCAGTTCTTC

J gene: TRBJ2-2
clone size: .
V gene: TRBV5-6
D gene: .
CDR3 protein: CASSLLATGELFF
CDR3 DNA: TGTGCCAGCAGCTTGCTGGCCACCGGGGAGCTGTTTTTT

J gene: TRBJ1-2
clone size: .
V gene: TRBV3-1/TRBV3-2
D gene: .
CDR3 protein: CASSQGGRGYTF
CDR3 DNA: TGTGCCAGCAGCCAAGGGGGGCGCGGCTACACCTTC

J gene: TRBJ2-7
clone size: .
V gene: TRBV7-8
D gene: TRBD2
CDR3 protein: CASGRVGTSGSSYEQYF
CDR3 DNA: TGTGCCAGCGGCAGGGTAGGGACTAGCGGGAGCTCCTACGAGCAGTACTTC

J gene: TRBJ2-7
clone size: .
V gene: TRBV12-3/TRBV12-4
D gene: .
CDR3 protein: CASSTGPYEQYF
CDR3 DNA: TGTGCCAGCAGTACAGGGCCCTACGAGCAGTACTTC

J gene: TRBJ2-3
clone size: .
V gene: TRBV9
D gene: .
CDR3 protein: CASSVGSDTQYF
CDR3 DNA: TGTGCCAGCAGCGTAGGATCAGATACGCAGTATTTT

J gene: TRBJ1-1
clone size: .
V gene: TRBV14
D gene: TRBD1
CDR3 protein: CASSQATGGWATEAFF
CDR3 DNA: TGTGCCAGCAGCCAAGCTACAGGGGGGTGGGCCACTGAAGCTTTCTTT

J gene: TRBJ1-1
clone size: .
V gene: TRBV29-1
D gene: .
CDR3 protein: CSVGQLMNAEAFF
CDR3 DNA: TGCAGCGTTGGACAGCTAATGAACGCTGAAGCTTTCTTT

J gene: TRBJ1-5
clone size: .
V gene: TRBV21-1
D gene: .
CDR3 protein: CASRKRDRGSPPTLHQPQHF
CDR3 DNA: TGTGCCAGCAGAAAAAGGGACAGGGGGTCTCCTCCGACCCTACATCAGCCCCAGCATTTT

J gene: TRBJ2-7
clone size: .
V gene: TRBV6-5
D gene: .
CDR3 protein: CASNSRGYEQYF
CDR3 DNA: TGTGCCAGCAACTCCAGGGGCTACGAGCAGTACTTC

J gene: TRBJ1-6
clone size: .
V gene: TRBV7-8
D gene: TRBD1
CDR3 protein: CASSSDRAVGSPLHF
CDR3 DNA: TGTGCCAGCAGCTCCGACAGGGCGGTTGGGTCACCCCTCCACTTT

J gene: TRBJ1-1
clone size: .
V gene: TRBV6-5
D gene: .
CDR3 protein: CASGGPNTEAFF
CDR3 DNA: TGTGCCAGCGGGGGGCCCAACACTGAAGCTTTCTTT

J gene: TRBJ1-3
clone size: .
V gene: TRBV5-1
D gene: .
CDR3 protein: CASSLDSRGNTIYF
CDR3 DNA: TGCGCCAGCAGCCTGGACAGTCGGGGAAACACCATATATTTT

J gene: TRBJ1-2
clone size: few
V gene: TRBV6-5
D gene: .
CDR3 protein: CASSYNRNYGYTF
CDR3 DNA: TGTGCCAGCAGTTATAACAGGAACTATGGCTACACCTTC

J gene: TRBJ1-1
clone size: .
V gene: TRBV6-5
D gene: .
CDR3 protein: CASSRTGVTEAFF
CDR3 DNA: TGTGCCAGCAGTCGAACAGGAGTCACTGAAGCTTTCTTT

J gene: TRBJ1-6
clone size: .
V gene: TRBV7-2
D gene: .
CDR3 protein: CASSPDWTNSPLHF
CDR3 DNA: TGTGCCAGCAGCCCGGACTGGACTAATTCACCCCTCCACTTT

J gene: TRBJ2-2
clone size: .
V gene: TRBV11-2
D gene: .
CDR3 protein: CASSRPGEGGELFF
CDR3 DNA: TGTGCCAGCAGCCGCCCCGGAGAGGGCGGGGAGCTGTTTTTT

J gene: TRBJ2-7
clone size: .
V gene: TRBV9
D gene: .
CDR3 protein: CASSVGDTNSYEQYF
CDR3 DNA: TGTGCCAGCAGCGTAGGGGACACGAACTCCTACGAGCAGTACTTC

J gene: TRBJ1-3
clone size: .
V gene: TRBV9
D gene: .
CDR3 protein: CASSPRDPRSGNTIYF
CDR3 DNA: TGTGCCAGCAGCCCCCGAGATCCACGGTCTGGAAACACCATATATTTT

J gene: TRBJ1-2
clone size: .
V gene: TRBV27
D gene: .
CDR3 protein: CASSFRQQINPIYGYTF
CDR3 DNA: TGTGCCAGCAGTTTTCGACAGCAGATAAACCCGATTTATGGCTACACCTTC

J gene: TRBJ1-6
clone size: .
V gene: TRBV28
D gene: .
CDR3 protein: CASSSSRGTGNSPLHF
CDR3 DNA: TGTGCCAGCAGTTCATCACGAGGGACCGGGAACTCACCCCTCCACTTT

J gene: TRBJ1-4
clone size: .
V gene: TRBV2
D gene: TRBD1
CDR3 protein: CASSATGTGNEKLFF
CDR3 DNA: TGTGCCAGCAGTGCCACCGGGACAGGGAATGAAAAACTGTTTTTT

J gene: TRBJ2-5
clone size: .
V gene: TRBV20-1
D gene: .
CDR3 protein: CSARVGETQYF
CDR3 DNA: TGCAGTGCTAGAGTTGGGGAGACCCAGTACTTC

J gene: TRBJ1-1
clone size: .
V gene: TRBV19
D gene: .
CDR3 protein: CASSMPPSSAEAFF
CDR3 DNA: TGTGCCAGTAGTATGCCTCCTTCGAGCGCTGAAGCTTTCTTT

J gene: TRBJ2-5
clone size: .
V gene: TRBV5-6
D gene: .
CDR3 protein: CASSLWGETQYF
CDR3 DNA: TGTGCCAGCAGCTTGTGGGGGGAGACCCAGTACTTC

J gene: TRBJ1-6
clone size: .
V gene: TRBV30
D gene: .
CDR3 protein: CAWNGGLHNSPLHF
CDR3 DNA: TGTGCCTGGAACGGGGGGCTCCATAATTCACCCCTCCACTTT